This T cell receptor beta chain was profiled in a study of T cell responses to AZD1222 COVID-19 vaccine. The wider study: Pooling covered second doses at about 4 or about 12 weeks. Overall study results and limits: Of the AZD1222 recipients, only 5 or 6 were seropositive at baseline. Donors in the cohort were predominantly white British and more often female, and clonal diversity was possibly underestimated.

Notes on this clone: Its antigen is undetermined.

Trimming took off 6 bases at V and 9 bases at J, with 15 bases between the two ends. CDR3 size: 13 residues. Per the germline V gene, CDR1 is MNHEY and CDR2 is SVGAGI. Measured with immunoSEQ multiplex PCR; TCRdb has only the in-frame clones, and not every one. Of some 150,000 clones in the sample, just over 90% were seen once. This clonotype originated in an adult in good health. The input for sequencing was peripheral blood, taken on day 0 of AZD1222 vaccination. The V and J genes are TRBV6-5 and TRBJ1-3; D call uncertain. CDR3 region: CASSPTPKGTIYF. DNA for the CDR3: TGTGCCAGCAGCCCAACCCCGAAGGGCACCATATATTTT.